The 19 T cell receptor beta chains given below trace back to one sample, sequenced in a study of spatial heterogeneity in lung cancer. Described time point: blood at routine non-recurrence follow-up after resection. MiXCR was run by TCRdb on the 5' RACE reads, yielding one entry per CDR3 protein. Of approximately 18,000 distinct CDR3 sequences listed, 19% are singletons. This specimen consisted of PBMCs, obtained at follow-up. Receptor source: a male donor with early-stage non-small cell lung cancer.

This clonotype qualifies as medium-sized. J is TRBJ2-2 and V is TRBV5-1; TRBD2 matches at 7 bases. The germline gives CDR1 SGHRS, CDR2 YFSETQ. The CDR3 has 16 amino acids. V was pared by 4 bases and J by 4 bases, with 10 bases of the junction left unmatched. For the CDR3, the DNA is TGCGCCAGCAGCCCGCACCGGGACTACAGCACCGGGGAGCTGTTTTTT. Translating gives CASSPHRDYSTGELFF. The complete variable domain, with remaining parts taken from reference TRBV5-1 and TRBJ2-2, reads KAGVTQTPRYLIKTRGQQVTLSCSPISGHRSVSWYQQTPGQGLQFLFEYFSETQRNKGNFPGRFSGRQFSNSRSEMNVSTLELGDSALYLCASSPHRDYSTGELFFGEGSRLTVL.

The chain recombines TRBV7-9 with TRBJ1-1; 8 bases line up with TRBD1. There are 15 residues in the CDR3. V lost 0 bases to trimming and J lost 4 bases; unmatched junction nucleotides: 4. Per germline, CDR1 SEHNR and CDR2 FQNEAQ (reference sequence). CDR3 nucleotide sequence: TGTGCCAGCAGCTTAGCGCGACAGGGGACCACTGAAGCTTTCTTT. This codes for CASSLARQGTTEAFF.

V and J are TRBV7-2 and TRBJ1-2, with 10 bases aligning to TRBD1. This CDR3 contains 15 residues. Trimming removed 4 bases from V and 7 bases from J; junction bases left unmatched: 9. Germline CDR1 SGHTA, CDR2 FQGNSA. The CDR3 spells CASSSTGTGVFGYTF. For the CDR3, the DNA is TGTGCCAGCAGCTCAACCGGGACAGGGGTATTTGGCTACACCTTC. Full variable domain (outside the CDR3, taken from reference TRBV7-2 and TRBJ1-2): GAGVSQSPSNKVTEKGKDVELRCDPISGHTALYWYRQSLGQGLEFLIYFQGNSAPDKSGLPSDRFSAERTGGSVSTLTIQRTQQEDSAVYLCASSSTGTGVFGYTFGSGTRLTVV.

The chain has TRBV3-1 and TRBJ1-2, with 10 positions matching TRBD1. The CDR3 consists of 16 residues. From germline, CDR1 is LGHDT and CDR2 YNNKEL (reference sequence). J lost 4 bases, V lost 3 bases, and 8 bases had no gene match. The CDR3 region has the DNA TGTGCCAGCAGCCAGGCCGGACAGGGGGAGGCCTATGGCTACACCTTC. It is translated as CASSQAGQGEAYGYTF.

This clonotype was found a few times. V and J are TRBV20-1 and TRBJ1-2; perhaps TRBD1 as D (6 bases). The CDR3 covers 12 residues. From germline, CDR1 is DFQATT and CDR2 SNEGSKA (reference sequence). Trimming stripped 7 bases from V and 4 bases from J, with 13 bases between. CDR3: CSVSDRLYGYTF. The CDR3 region has the DNA TGCAGTGTTTCCGACAGGCTCTATGGCTACACCTTC.

In this sample, this clonotype turned up many times. The DNA for the CDR3 is TGTGCCAGCATCTGGGGCTTGGACAGGGGGCGGTATGGCTACACCTTC. It codes for CASIWGLDRGRYGYTF. The chain employs TRBV5-5 and TRBJ1-2; 11 nucleotides align to TRBD1. The CDR3 totals 16 residues. CDR1 and CDR2 from the germline V gene are SGHKS and YYEKEE (reference sequence). With V trimmed by 6 bases and J by 5 bases, 12 bases remained unmatched.

This clonotype came up many times. The J gene is TRBJ2-1, the V gene TRBV7-9; D gene unclear. Between the trimmed V and J ends, which lost 3 bases and 3 bases, there was a span of 12 bases. The length of the CDR3 is 15 residues. Germline lookup yields CDR1 SEHNR and CDR2 FQNEAQ (reference sequence). The chain's CDR3 is CASSFVVGFYNEQFF. Written as DNA, the CDR3 is TGTGCCAGCAGCTTTGTAGTAGGTTTCTACAATGAGCAGTTCTTC.

V and J are TRBV5-1 and TRBJ1-1; TRBD1 agrees at 7 bases. Looked up from germline, CDR1 is SGHRS and CDR2 is YFSETQ. The ends lost 4 bases at V and 0 bases at J; junction bases unmatched: 6. The CDR3 is 15 amino acids. The CDR3 DNA sequence: TGCGCCAGCAGCGTCACAGGGGTCATGAACACTGAAGCTTTCTTT. Translation gives CASSVTGVMNTEAFF. The full variable domain, its missing parts supplied by reference TRBV5-1 and TRBJ1-1, is KAGVTQTPRYLIKTRGQQVTLSCSPISGHRSVSWYQQTPGQGLQFLFEYFSETQRNKGNFPGRFSGRQFSNSRSEMNVSTLELGDSALYLCASSVTGVMNTEAFFGQGTRLTVV.

The V call is TRBV14, the J call TRBJ2-1; D perhaps matches TRBD1 (6 bases). There are 17 residues in the CDR3. V dropped 2 bases and J dropped 7 bases, with 21 bases sitting between them. The germline V gene has CDR1 SGHDN and CDR2 FVKESK. The CDR3, as DNA: TGTGCCAGCAGCCAAAGGGGGTCTGGTGGGAGTCGAAATGAGCAGTTCTTC. Encoded protein: CASSQRGSGGSRNEQFF.

The DNA for the CDR3 is TGCGCCAGCAGCCACGACCATAGGGGACAGAGTAATTCACCCCTCCACTTT. Translation gives CASSHDHRGQSNSPLHF. This rearrangement joins TRBV4-1 to TRBJ1-6; 7 bases are a match to TRBD1. With 3 bases clipped from V and 6 bases from J, the junction kept 11 bases outside the gene matches. Germline values: CDR1 MGHRA, CDR2 YSYEKL. The CDR3 is 17 residues long.

The genes are TRBV20-1 and TRBJ2-1; 8 positions match TRBD1. Germline V gene sequence: CDR1 DFQATT, CDR2 SNEGSKA (reference sequence). The trim removed 3 bases at V and 4 bases at J, leaving 5 bases unmatched. The CDR3 is 14 residues long. In DNA, the CDR3 is TGCAGTGCTAGGCGGGGACAGGATTACAATGAGCAGTTCTTC. It specifies CSARRGQDYNEQFF.

Only a few counts were recorded for this clonotype. The rearrangement links TRBV3-1 to TRBJ2-7, with D hard to call. Trimming took 1 base from V and 6 from J, leaving 10 bases between them. This CDR3 contains 13 residues. Germline V gene data show CDR1 as LGHDT and CDR2 as YNNKEL (reference sequence). CDR3 DNA sequence: TGTGCCAGCAGCCAAGGATATCAGAGCGAGCAGTACTTC. Translated: CASSQGYQSEQYF.

This clonotype is labeled medium-sized (0.01 to 0.1%). This chain connects TRBV4-1 to TRBJ2-5; D is perhaps TRBD2 (6 bases). The CDR3 sequence is 14 residues long. The germline gives CDR1 MGHRA, CDR2 YSYEKL. V was clipped by 0 bases and J by 7 bases, with 12 bases between them. The CDR3 DNA reads as TGCGCCAGCAGCCAAGATGGCCAGGGAGGGACCCAGTACTTC. This codes for CASSQDGQGGTQYF.

The sample holds a few counts of this clonotype. The chain recombines TRBV20-1 with TRBJ1-5, with 12 bases matching TRBD1. CDR1 and CDR2 from the germline V gene are DFQATT and SNEGSKA (reference sequence). V trimming: 5 bases; J trimming: 11 bases; junction bases outside the gene matches: 13. The CDR3 sequence is 15 residues long. The CDR3 here is CSALPGQGANSAQHF. The CDR3 nucleotides read TGCAGTGCTCTCCCGGGACAGGGGGCGAATTCGGCCCAGCATTTT.

The chain has TRBV9 and TRBJ2-5; D might be TRBD1 or TRBD2, each matching 5 bases. The CDR3 runs 15 residues. V was pared by 2 bases and J by 2 bases, with 13 bases between. Germline values: CDR1 SGDLS, CDR2 YYNGEE. CDR3 loop: CASSVIGTAQETQYF. The CDR3 region has the DNA TGTGCCAGCAGCGTTATTGGGACGGCACAAGAGACCCAGTACTTC.

This chain links TRBV19 with TRBJ2-5; D may match TRBD1 or TRBD2 (5 bases each). V lost 4 bases to trimming and J lost 4 bases, with 22 bases between them. Per germline, CDR1 LNHDA and CDR2 SQIVND (reference sequence). The CDR3 is 17 amino acids. As DNA, the CDR3 is TGTGCCAGTAGTAGTGAAGGACTGACTGACAGCGGAGAGACCCAGTACTTC. Translation gives CASSSEGLTDSGETQYF.

This clonotype was counted many times. The chain has TRBV20-1 and TRBJ2-2; D gene uncertain. CDR3 length: 15 residues. V dropped 0 bases and J dropped 5 bases, with 13 bases sitting between them. Germline V gene sequence: CDR1 DFQATT, CDR2 SNEGSKA (reference sequence). The CDR3 spells CSARDLGRQTGELFF. The CDR3 DNA reads as TGCAGTGCTAGAGATCTAGGCAGGCAGACCGGGGAGCTGTTTTTT.

V and J are TRBV29-1 and TRBJ2-7; D is perhaps TRBD2 (5 bases). The CDR3 is 13 residues long. The germline V and J ends were trimmed by 2 bases and 7 bases, with 15 bases remaining between them. CDR1 is SQVTM, CDR2 ANQGSEA, per germline. CDR3 region: CSVELGNPGEQYF. CDR3 DNA: TGCAGCGTTGAATTAGGCAACCCGGGGGAGCAGTACTTC.

This clonotype was detected many times. The rearrangement links TRBV3-1 to TRBJ1-1; the D gene is possibly TRBD1 (5 bases). Germline-derived CDR1 and CDR2 are LGHDT and YNNKEL (reference sequence). There are 12 residues in the CDR3. The V end lost 4 bases, the J end lost 6 bases, and 9 bases lay between the germline ends. The CDR3 DNA is TGTGCCAGCAGCCCAGGGCTGCCTGAAGCTTTCTTT. This gives the protein CASSPGLPEAFF.